These T cell receptor beta chains were read from a single sample in a study of T cell responses to AZD1222 COVID-19 vaccine. Generated by immunoSEQ multiplex PCR, the TCRdb table keeps only in-frame clones and is missing some. The data show about 120,000 clones, around nine tenths seen once. The sequencing here drew on peripheral blood, taken on day 0 of AZD1222 vaccination. These receptors were obtained from an adult in good health. CDR3s include the opening cysteine and the closing phenylalanine or tryptophan. The order of the fields is J gene, V gene, clone size, D gene, CDR3 DNA, CDR3 protein. The D gene is left open where the match is weak. A clone size is listed for some rows: how often the clone was seen (once, few, many), or a class if it is expanded.

J gene: TRBJ1-4; V gene: TRBV7-2; clone size: NA; D gene: TRBD1; CDR3 DNA: TGTGCCAGCAGCTTCCAGGGGGGGGGTGAAAAACTGTTTTTT; CDR3 protein: CASSFQGGGEKLFF
J gene: TRBJ1-6; V gene: TRBV27; clone size: NA; D gene: NA; CDR3 DNA: TGTGCCAGCACCCTTATGGCTAGCTCCTATAATTCACCCCTCCACTTT; CDR3 protein: CASTLMASSYNSPLHF
J gene: TRBJ2-7; V gene: TRBV13; clone size: NA; D gene: NA; CDR3 DNA: TGTGCCAGCAGCTTTTCGCCAGGGATGTCGTACGAGCAGTACTTC; CDR3 protein: CASSFSPGMSYEQYF
J gene: TRBJ1-4; V gene: TRBV4-1; clone size: NA; D gene: TRBD1; CDR3 DNA: TGCGCCAGCAGCCCGGGAGACAGGGAAGAAAAACTGTTTTTT; CDR3 protein: CASSPGDREEKLFF
J gene: TRBJ2-7; V gene: TRBV7-9; clone size: NA; D gene: NA; CDR3 DNA: TGTGCCAGCAGCGCAACTAGCCAAGTAATCTCCGAGCAGTACTTC; CDR3 protein: CASSATSQVISEQYF
J gene: TRBJ1-1; V gene: TRBV5-4; clone size: NA; D gene: NA; CDR3 DNA: TGTGCCAGCAGCTCACAGGGAGTCGTCGCAGCTTTCTTT; CDR3 protein: CASSSQGVVAAFF
J gene: TRBJ2-7; V gene: TRBV11-2; clone size: NA; D gene: NA; CDR3 DNA: TGTGCCAGCAGCCCAATCACGGGATCGGGATACGAGCAGTACTTC; CDR3 protein: CASSPITGSGYEQYF
J gene: TRBJ1-4; V gene: TRBV27; clone size: many; D gene: NA; CDR3 DNA: TGTGCCAGCAGTGCGGGACCGGGGGGTAATGAAAAACTGTTTTTT; CDR3 protein: CASSAGPGGNEKLFF
J gene: TRBJ1-4; V gene: TRBV7-9; clone size: NA; D gene: TRBD1; CDR3 DNA: TGTGCCAGCAGCTACGGGACAGACCTTGCGTCTACACTGTTTTTT; CDR3 protein: CASSYGTDLASTLFF
J gene: TRBJ1-6; V gene: TRBV27; clone size: NA; D gene: NA; CDR3 DNA: TGTGCCAGCAGTACACTTCGCCTTCCCTATAATTCACCCCTCCACTTT; CDR3 protein: CASSTLRLPYNSPLHF
J gene: TRBJ2-3; V gene: TRBV7-2; clone size: NA; D gene: NA; CDR3 DNA: TGTGCCAGCAGCCCGACCTTCACGGCAGATACGCAGTATTTT; CDR3 protein: CASSPTFTADTQYF
J gene: TRBJ2-1; V gene: TRBV24-1; clone size: NA; D gene: TRBD2; CDR3 DNA: TGTGCCACCAGTGATGGGACTAGCCACTCCTACAATGAGCAGTTCTTC; CDR3 protein: CATSDGTSHSYNEQFF
J gene: TRBJ1-1; V gene: TRBV12-3/TRBV12-4; clone size: few; D gene: NA; CDR3 DNA: TGTGCCAGCAGTTTTGAGGCTACCAGAGCTTTCTTT; CDR3 protein: CASSFEATRAFF
J gene: TRBJ1-2; V gene: TRBV12-3/TRBV12-4; clone size: NA; D gene: NA; CDR3 DNA: TGTGCCAGCAGCACTAGGGCCAAATTTGGCTACACCTTC; CDR3 protein: CASSTRAKFGYTF
J gene: TRBJ1-2; V gene: TRBV5-6; clone size: NA; D gene: NA; CDR3 DNA: TGTGCCAGCAGCTTAGGAGGGGCCGACTATGGCTACACCTTC; CDR3 protein: CASSLGGADYGYTF